One and the same sample provided the 21 T cell receptor beta chains below, sequenced in a study of blood T cell repertoires in COVID-19. TCRdb's table, derived via immunoSEQ multiplex PCR, lists solely in-frame clones and lacks some. Found here are about 53,000 clones, 80% to 90% of them singletons; the top ten hold approximately 2.6%. The source material was peripheral blood. The receptors originated from a man older than 75 with acute or convalescent COVID-19.

The chain carries TRBV6-4 and TRBJ1-6, with 10 bases aligning to TRBD1. The CDR3 extends over 15 amino acids. V trimming: 6 bases; J trimming: 6 bases; junction bases outside the gene matches: 5. Looked up from germline, CDR1 is MRHNA and CDR2 is SNTAGT. CDR3 sequence reads: CASSQGQGGNSPLHF. The CDR3 coding sequence is TGTGCCAGCAGCCAAGGACAGGGGGGTAATTCACCCCTCCACTTT.

The genes are TRBV10-3 and TRBJ1-2; 9 bases match TRBD1. Germline V gives CDR1 ENHRY, CDR2 SYGVKD. This CDR3 spans 13 amino acids. The ends lost 7 bases at V and 6 bases at J; junction bases unmatched: 6. As DNA, the CDR3 is TGTGCCATCATGCCCGGACAGGGGCATGGCTACACCTTC. Encoded protein: CAIMPGQGHGYTF.

The CDR3 sequence is CASSSQRTGPGTSPLHF. The CDR3 DNA reads TGTGCCAGCAGCTCCCAACGGACAGGACCCGGGACCTCACCCCTCCACTTT. The rearrangement links TRBV9 to TRBJ1-6; 7 nucleotides match TRBD1. With 4 bases clipped from V and 10 bases from J, the junction kept 17 bases outside the gene matches. Germline V lookup: CDR1 SGDLS, CDR2 YYNGEE. The CDR3 runs 17 residues.

The CDR3 protein is CASSGLAAWADTQYF. The CDR3 DNA is TGTGCCAGCAGCGGACTAGCGGCATGGGCAGATACGCAGTATTTT. The rearrangement uses TRBV6-2 or TRBV6-3 and TRBJ2-3, with 10 positions matching TRBD2. From germline, CDR1 is MNHEY and CDR2 SVGEGT. This CDR3 contains 15 residues. V gave up 6 bases and J gave up 4 bases; unmatched junction bases: 7.

Note on this clone: One junction end disagrees with the germline gene, perhaps due to a read error. The chain links TRBV7-7 to TRBJ2-1; 11 nucleotides agree with TRBD1. The CDR3 has 15 residues. Germline loops: CDR1 SSHAT, CDR2 FNYEAQ (reference sequence). CDR3 protein: CASSHGQGAGNEQFF. The CDR3 bases are TGTGCTAGCAGCCACGGACAGGGGGCCGGGAATGAGCAGTTCTTC.

The chain carries TRBV9 and TRBJ2-6, with D perhaps matching TRBD1 (6 bases). Between the trimmed V and J ends, which lost 0 bases and 0 bases, there was a span of 16 bases. CDR1 SGDLS and CDR2 YYNGEE come from the germline V gene. The CDR3 consists of 19 residues. CDR3 DNA sequence: TGTGCCAGCAGCGTAGCGCTAGGGACAAGGAACTCTGGGGCCAACGTCCTGACTTTC. This encodes CASSVALGTRNSGANVLTF.

The V and J genes are TRBV10-2 and TRBJ1-4; 10 positions agree with TRBD1. The CDR3 loop spans 17 amino acids. Germline loops: CDR1 WSHSY, CDR2 SAAADI. J gave up 7 bases and V 3 bases, and 11 bases lay outside the gene matches. The CDR3 coding sequence is TGCGCCAGCAGTGATAAGGGACAGGGGACCTATTTTGAAAAACTGTTTTTT. This encodes CASSDKGQGTYFEKLFF.

The chain combines TRBV27 with TRBJ2-6; D is undetermined. The CDR3 sequence is 15 residues long. Germline values: CDR1 MNHEY, CDR2 SMNVEV (reference sequence). The germline V and J ends were trimmed by 5 bases and 0 bases, with 8 bases remaining between them. CDR3 region: CASSAHSSGANVLTF. CDR3 sequence (DNA): TGTGCCAGCAGTGCACACAGCTCTGGGGCCAACGTCCTGACTTTC.

The chain joins TRBV10-2 to TRBJ2-3; weak D call: TRBD2 (6 bases). Trimming took 4 bases from V and 1 from J, leaving 9 bases between them. The CDR3 spans 14 residues. The germline V gene encodes CDR1 WSHSY and CDR2 SAAADI. The chain's CDR3 is CASSAGVGTDTQYF. CDR3 nucleotide sequence: TGCGCCAGCAGTGCGGGGGTTGGCACAGATACGCAGTATTTT.

V gene TRBV21-1 combines with J gene TRBJ1-2; TRBD1 is the table's D call and was not checked against the DNA. TRBV21-1 counts as a pseudogene. This CDR3 comprises 16 residues. The CDR3 DNA is TGTGCCAGCAGCCCCCTCCAGGGCCGAGCTAACTATGGCTACACCTTC. It translates to CASSPLQGRANYGYTF.

In nucleotides, the CDR3 is TGTGCCAGTAGTATAGTCCCCGGGAGCACTGAAGCTTTCTTT. Encoded protein: CASSIVPGSTEAFF. V gene TRBV19 combines with J gene TRBJ1-1; no firm D call. The CDR3 runs 14 residues. Trimming removed 1 base at V and 4 bases at J, with 10 bases between. Germline V gene lookup returns CDR1 LNHDA and CDR2 SQIVND (reference sequence).

This chain connects TRBV2 to TRBJ2-2, with D perhaps TRBD2 (5 bases). Looked up from germline, CDR1 is SNHLY and CDR2 is FYNNEI. CDR3 length equals 15 residues. Between the trimmed V and J ends, which lost 4 bases and 8 bases, there was a span of 17 bases. The chain's CDR3 is CASSGSSRSMGELFF. In DNA form, the CDR3 reads TGTGCCAGCAGTGGGTCTAGCCGGTCTATGGGGGAGCTGTTTTTT. Full variable domain (missing parts from reference TRBV2 and TRBJ2-2): EPEVTQTPSHQVTQMGQEVILRCVPISNHLYFYWYRQILGQKVEFLVSFYNNEISEKSEIFDDQFSVERPDGSNFTLKIRSTKLEDSAMYFCASSGSSRSMGELFFGEGSRLTVL.

This chain uses TRBV20-1 with TRBJ2-1; 8 nucleotides line up with TRBD1. Germline V CDR1 and CDR2: DFQATT, SNEGSKA (reference sequence). V was clipped by 3 bases and J by 4 bases; unmatched bases: 8. The CDR3 runs to 15 residues. The CDR3 sequence is CSASLGQGYYNEQFF. The CDR3 DNA follows: TGCAGTGCTAGTCTCGGACAGGGATATTACAATGAGCAGTTCTTC.

V usage is TRBV11-1 and J usage is TRBJ2-1, with 9 nucleotides matching TRBD2. The trim removed 2 bases at V and 4 bases at J, leaving 3 bases unmatched. CDR1 SGHAT and CDR2 FQDESV come from the germline V gene (reference sequence). The CDR3 extends over 15 amino acids. CDR3 DNA: TGTGCCAGCAGCTTAAAGACTAGCGGTTACAATGAGCAGTTCTTC. Translation: CASSLKTSGYNEQFF.

This rearrangement joins TRBV12-3 or TRBV12-4 to TRBJ1-1; D not resolved. Trimming pared 5 bases from V and 2 bases from J, leaving 6 bases between. This CDR3 has 12 residues. This CDR3 is CASSPVNTEAFF. In nucleotides, the CDR3 is TGTGCCAGCAGTCCGGTAAACACTGAAGCTTTCTTT.

The V gene is TRBV7-9, the J gene TRBJ1-1; tentative D call: TRBD1 (6 bases). The germline V gene encodes CDR1 SEHNR and CDR2 FQNEAQ (reference sequence). V lost 5 bases, J lost 4 bases, and 17 bases lay in between. CDR3 length: 15 residues. CDR3 in DNA: TGTGCCAGCAGCACCCGACAGGAAAGGAGCACTGAAGCTTTCTTT. Amino acid sequence: CASSTRQERSTEAFF. The whole variable domain, remainder taken from reference TRBV7-9 and TRBJ1-1, is DTGVSQNPRHKITKRGQNVTFRCDPISEHNRLYWYRQTLGQGPEFLTYFQNEAQLEKSRLLSDRFSAERPKGSFSTLEIQRTEQGDSAMYLCASSTRQERSTEAFFGQGTRLTVV.

The chain recombines TRBV7-3 with TRBJ2-3, with 10 nucleotides matching TRBD2. The trim removed 2 bases at V and 0 bases at J, leaving 2 bases unmatched. Germline CDR1 is SGHTA and CDR2 is FQGTGA. The CDR3 is 16 amino acids. The CDR3 region is CASSLLAGASTDTQYF. CDR3 nucleotides: TGTGCCAGCAGCTTACTAGCGGGGGCGAGCACAGATACGCAGTATTTT. The entire variable domain, with the rest obtained from reference TRBV7-3 and TRBJ2-3, is as follows: GAGVSQTPSNKVTEKGKYVELRCDPISGHTALYWYRQSLGQGPEFLIYFQGTGAADDSGLPNDRFFAVRPEGSVSTLKIQRTERGDSAVYLCASSLLAGASTDTQYFGPGTRLTVL.

The chain carries TRBV12-3 or TRBV12-4 and TRBJ2-5, with TRBD1 identical over 8 bases. This CDR3 is 12 amino acids long. Trimming took 10 bases from V and 1 from J; bases not matched to a gene: 2. DNA of the CDR3: TGTGCCACAGACAGGGGCCAAGAGACCCAGTACTTC. Residues: CATDRGQETQYF.

This chain connects TRBV7-6 to TRBJ2-6, with D possibly matching TRBD1 (5 bases). The CDR3 contains 17 residues. The germline V gene has CDR1 SGHVS and CDR2 FNYEAQ. Trimming cost V 2 bases and J 0 bases, with 11 bases left between them. CDR3 residues: CASSLTTASSGANVLTF. DNA of the CDR3: TGTGCCAGCAGCTTAACGACAGCCAGCTCTGGGGCCAACGTCCTGACTTTC.

V is TRBV9 and J is TRBJ1-5, with 8 positions matching TRBD1. Looked up from germline, CDR1 is SGDLS and CDR2 is YYNGEE. The CDR3 is 17 amino acids. After removal of 0 bases from V and 2 bases from J, the junction contained 7 bases not matched to a gene. The CDR3: CASSVGQGRYGNQPQHF. The DNA of the CDR3 is TGTGCCAGCAGCGTAGGACAGGGGAGGTACGGCAATCAGCCCCAGCATTTT.

The chain uses TRBV18 and TRBJ1-1; possibly TRBD1 for D (6 bases). The CDR3 runs 13 residues. Germline V gene data show CDR1 as KGHSH and CDR2 as LQKENI. Trimming left V 5 bases short and J 4 bases short, with 11 bases between. The CDR3 reads CASSTTGTTEAFF. DNA for the CDR3: TGTGCCAGCTCAACTACAGGGACCACTGAAGCTTTCTTT. Looking up the rest from reference TRBV18 and TRBJ1-1 gives the full variable domain: NAGVMQNPRHLVRRRGQEARLRCSPMKGHSHVYWYRQLPEEGLKFMVYLQKENIIDESGMPKERFSAEFPKEGPSILRIQQVVRGDSAAYFCASSTTGTTEAFFGQGTRLTVV.